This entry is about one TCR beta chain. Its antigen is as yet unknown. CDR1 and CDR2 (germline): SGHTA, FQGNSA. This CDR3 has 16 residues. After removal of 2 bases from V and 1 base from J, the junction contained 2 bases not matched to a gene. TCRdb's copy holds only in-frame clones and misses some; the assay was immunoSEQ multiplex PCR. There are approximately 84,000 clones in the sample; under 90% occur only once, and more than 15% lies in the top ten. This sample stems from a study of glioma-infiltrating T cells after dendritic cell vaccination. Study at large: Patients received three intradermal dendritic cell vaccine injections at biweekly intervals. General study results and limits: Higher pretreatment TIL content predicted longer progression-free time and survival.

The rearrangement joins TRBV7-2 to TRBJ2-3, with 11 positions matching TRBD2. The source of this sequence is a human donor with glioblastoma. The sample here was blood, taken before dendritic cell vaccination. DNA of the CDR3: TGTGCCAGCAGCTTACTAGCGGGGGGACGCACAGATACGCAGTATTTT. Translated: CASSLLAGGRTDTQYF.